Each of the 28 T cell receptor beta chains below was sequenced from the same sample in a study of T-cell reconstitution after alpha-beta-depleted transplantation in children. Unique molecular identifiers were used in preparing the TCRbeta library. TCRdb ran MiXCR on the PCR reads and lists one entry per CDR3 protein. The data hold over 400,000 distinct CDR3 sequences, with 43% observed a single time. The sample in question was PBMCs, obtained before TCRalphabeta/CD19-depleted stem cell transplant. The receptors were gathered from a girl aged 2 to 9 with aplastic anemia, due to receive a stem cell transplant.

At least ten counts were recorded for this clonotype. The chain is built from TRBV5-5 and TRBJ2-1; TRBD1 is a possible D gene (6 bases). The germline V gene encodes CDR1 SGHKS and CDR2 YYEKEE (reference sequence). CDR3 length: 15 amino acids. The ends were cut back, 0 bases at V and 8 bases at J, with 15 bases in the middle. As DNA, the CDR3 is TGTGCCAGCAGCTTGGTGGCCAGGGGCGGAGATGAGCAGTTCTTC. Its protein is CASSLVARGGDEQFF.

A few counts support this clonotype. The V and J genes are TRBV15 and TRBJ1-4; no clear D. V was pared by 3 bases and J by 0 bases, with 8 bases between. Germline-derived CDR1 and CDR2 are LNHNV and YYDKDF (reference sequence). The CDR3 has 15 amino acids. This CDR3 reads CATSRASATNEKLFF. DNA for the CDR3: TGTGCCACCAGCAGGGCGTCAGCAACTAATGAAAAACTGTTTTTT. The whole variable domain, remainder taken from reference TRBV15 and TRBJ1-4, is DAMVIQNPRYQVTQFGKPVTLSCSQTLNHNVMYWYQQKSSQAPKLLFHYYDKDFNNEADTPDNFQSRRPNTSFCFLDIRSPGLGDTAMYLCATSRASATNEKLFFGSGTQLSVL.

This sequence joins TRBV20-1 and TRBJ1-3; 7 nucleotides agree with TRBD1. This CDR3 has 15 residues. Germline V gene lookup returns CDR1 DFQATT and CDR2 SNEGSKA (reference sequence). V trimming: 1 base; J trimming: 0 bases; junction bases outside the gene matches: 3. CDR3 nucleotides: TGCAGTGCTAGAGCGGGACAGAGCTCTGGAAACACCATATATTTT. Its protein is CSARAGQSSGNTIYF.

This chain connects TRBV4-2 to TRBJ2-1, with TRBD2 matching 11 bases. The germline CDR1 and CDR2 sequences are LGHNA and YNFKEQ. The V segment lost 4 bases and the J segment 5 bases; nucleotides outside the gene matches: 4. The CDR3 totals 15 residues. The CDR3 is CASSPRLAGNNEQFF. The CDR3 DNA reads as TGTGCCAGCAGCCCTCGACTAGCGGGAAACAATGAGCAGTTCTTC.

This clonotype was seen just once. The rearrangement uses TRBV20-1 and TRBJ2-3, with D possibly being TRBD2 (5 bases). Germline lookup yields CDR1 DFQATT and CDR2 SNEGSKA (reference sequence). The CDR3 is made up of 12 amino acids. The CDR3 here is CSYSLAADTQYF. CDR3 DNA: TGCAGCTATTCCCTAGCAGCCGATACGCAGTATTTT.

A few counts support this clonotype. This sequence joins TRBV20-1 and TRBJ2-1; a weak D match, TRBD2 (6 bases). V dropped 3 bases and J dropped 0 bases, with 18 bases sitting between them. CDR1 and CDR2 from the germline V gene are DFQATT and SNEGSKA (reference sequence). The CDR3 is 17 amino acids. In DNA, the CDR3 is TGCAGTGCTAGCCCTCTACTAGCTTGGAGCTCCTACAATGAGCAGTTCTTC. Encoded protein: CSASPLLAWSSYNEQFF.

This clonotype was seen many times. V gene TRBV4-1 combines with J gene TRBJ1-4; possibly TRBD1 for D (5 bases). V shed 0 bases and J shed 8 bases, with 16 bases lying between them. The CDR3 contains 16 residues. The germline V gene encodes CDR1 MGHRA and CDR2 YSYEKL. The CDR3 DNA reads TGCGCCAGCAGCCAAGAGGCCGGGGGGGGATACGAAAAACTGTTTTTT. Translated: CASSQEAGGGYEKLFF.

V is TRBV5-1 and J is TRBJ2-7; the D gene is possibly TRBD1 (5 bases). This CDR3 comprises 14 residues. With 2 bases removed from V and 2 bases from J, the gap between germline ends came to 11 bases. Germline assignment: CDR1 SGHRS and CDR2 YFSETQ. For the CDR3, the DNA is TGCGCCAGCAGCTTACTGGGGCCCACCTACGAGCAGTACTTC. Amino acids: CASSLLGPTYEQYF.

This chain joins TRBV7-9 and TRBJ1-1; D is unclear. The germline gives CDR1 SEHNR, CDR2 FQNEAQ (reference sequence). The CDR3 sequence is 14 residues long. With 2 bases removed from V and 1 base from J, the gap between germline ends came to 8 bases. The CDR3 region has the DNA TGTGCCAGCAGCTTACTGTCCTCGAACACTGAAGCTTTCTTT. It is translated as CASSLLSSNTEAFF.

The count of this clonotype is one. This rearrangement joins TRBV20-1 to TRBJ2-3; 11 positions agree with TRBD2. The junction had 8 bases not matched to a gene; V was cut back by 6 bases and J by 3 bases. Germline assignment: CDR1 DFQATT and CDR2 SNEGSKA (reference sequence). CDR3 length equals 15 residues. In DNA form, the CDR3 reads TGCAGTGCGCCAATAGCGGGAGGGCTAACAGATACGCAGTATTTT. Protein sequence: CSAPIAGGLTDTQYF.

The chain has TRBV28 and TRBJ2-1, with a weak D call TRBD2 (5 bases). The CDR3 length is 15 residues. In germline, CDR1 is MDHEN, CDR2 SYDVKM. V lost 3 bases and J lost 5, with 14 bases in between. The CDR3 bases are TGTGCCAGCAGTTTCCGCCCCGGAGGAAACAATGAGCAGTTCTTC. This translates into CASSFRPGGNNEQFF.

This chain uses TRBV12-3 or TRBV12-4 with TRBJ1-5; 7 positions agree with TRBD1. J gave up 1 base and V 8 bases, and 11 bases lay outside the gene matches. The length of the CDR3 is 16 residues. CDR3 sequence: CASRLRSRGSNQPQHF. The DNA for the CDR3 is TGTGCCAGCCGTCTCAGGAGCAGGGGGAGCAATCAGCCCCAGCATTTT.

The CDR3 spells CASSQRDSRDYEQYF. The CDR3 DNA reads TGCGCCAGCAGCCAGAGGGATTCTCGGGACTACGAGCAGTACTTC. The J gene is TRBJ2-7, the V gene TRBV4-1; the D gene is possibly TRBD2 (5 bases). The V and J ends lost 3 bases and 3 bases respectively, with 15 bases between them. This CDR3 is 15 amino acids long. Germline V CDR1 and CDR2: MGHRA, YSYEKL.

This clonotype was detected a few times. V and J are TRBV5-1 and TRBJ1-3; D call uncertain. This CDR3 has 13 amino acids. V was cut by 0 bases and J by 3 bases, with 4 bases left in between. Looked up from germline, CDR1 is SGHRS and CDR2 is YFSETQ. CDR3 DNA sequence: TGCGCCAGCAGCTTGGATTATGGAAACACCATATATTTT. Translating gives CASSLDYGNTIYF.

This chain uses TRBV12-3 or TRBV12-4 with TRBJ2-2; TRBD1 matches 9 bases. Germline trimming cut 6 bases from V and 4 bases from J; bases unmatched to any gene: 3. The CDR3 spans 14 residues. The DNA for the CDR3 is TGTGCCAGCAGCGGGACAGGGACCACCGGGGAGCTGTTTTTT. Encoded protein: CASSGTGTTGELFF.

There are a few counts of this clonotype. This chain links TRBV27 with TRBJ2-7; 11 bases line up with TRBD2. This CDR3 spans 15 amino acids. The V gene end was trimmed by 7 bases and the J gene end by 1 base; junction bases not matched to a gene: 6. Germline assignment: CDR1 MNHEY and CDR2 SMNVEV (reference sequence). This chain's CDR3 is CASKLGLAESYEQYF. The CDR3 bases are TGTGCCAGCAAATTGGGACTAGCGGAATCCTACGAGCAGTACTTC.

This chain connects TRBV7-2 to TRBJ2-6; TRBD2 agrees at 8 bases. CDR3 length equals 16 residues. Per the germline V gene, CDR1 is SGHTA and CDR2 is FQGNSA. V gave up 3 bases and J gave up 2 bases; unmatched junction bases: 3. The CDR3 DNA follows: TGTGCCAGCAGCTTTCCAGCGGGAGCTGGGGCCAACGTCCTGACTTTC. Residues: CASSFPAGAGANVLTF.

V usage is TRBV20-1 and J usage is TRBJ2-7; D ambiguous. CDR1 DFQATT and CDR2 SNEGSKA come from the germline V gene (reference sequence). The CDR3 extends over 14 amino acids. Trimming cost V 0 bases and J 3 bases, with 12 bases left between them. The CDR3 protein is CSARDGDYYYEQYF. CDR3 coding DNA: TGCAGTGCTAGAGATGGGGATTATTACTACGAGCAGTACTTC.

The genes are TRBV20-1 and TRBJ2-1; a possible D gene is TRBD2 (6 bases). The CDR3 totals 15 residues. CDR1 is DFQATT, CDR2 SNEGSKA, per germline (reference sequence). The V end was cut by 6 bases, the J end by 3 bases, with 18 bases between. CDR3 amino acids: CSARPSSGRYNEQFF. The CDR3 DNA reads TGCAGTGCCCGTCCGAGTAGCGGACGCTACAATGAGCAGTTCTTC.

This clonotype was counted ten times or more. The gene calls are TRBV5-1 and TRBJ2-2; D gene uncertain. V lost 0 bases, J lost 4 bases, and 10 bases lay in between. This CDR3 comprises 15 residues. Germline lookup yields CDR1 SGHRS and CDR2 YFSETQ. DNA of the CDR3: TGCGCCAGCAGCTTGGGGGGTCCCTCCACCGGGGAGCTGTTTTTT. Its translation: CASSLGGPSTGELFF.

This rearrangement joins TRBV20-1 to TRBJ2-5; TRBD2 matches 8 bases. The CDR3 loop spans 14 amino acids. With V trimmed by 2 bases and J by 4 bases, 6 bases remained unmatched. In germline, CDR1 is DFQATT, CDR2 SNEGSKA (reference sequence). The CDR3 here is CSARPNGGAETQYF. CDR3 DNA: TGCAGTGCTAGACCAAACGGGGGGGCAGAGACCCAGTACTTC.

CDR3 sequence reads: CGRAYNEQFF. CDR3 sequence (DNA): TGCGGCAGGGCCTACAATGAGCAGTTCTTC. This chain uses TRBV29-1 with TRBJ2-1; D is perhaps TRBD1 (5 bases). The CDR3 runs 10 residues. From germline, CDR1 is SQVTM and CDR2 ANQGSEA.

The chain carries TRBV5-1 and TRBJ1-2; TRBD1 matches at 7 bases. This CDR3 region has 15 residues. Germline CDR1 and CDR2: SGHRS and YFSETQ. Trimming took 3 bases from V and 4 from J; bases not matched to a gene: 9. CDR3 region: CASSSVTGSFYGYTF. DNA for the CDR3: TGCGCCAGCAGCTCTGTGACAGGGAGTTTCTATGGCTACACCTTC. The variable domain in full, completed from reference TRBV5-1 and TRBJ1-2, reads KAGVTQTPRYLIKTRGQQVTLSCSPISGHRSVSWYQQTPGQGLQFLFEYFSETQRNKGNFPGRFSGRQFSNSRSEMNVSTLELGDSALYLCASSSVTGSFYGYTFGSGTRLTVV.

This clonotype was picked up a small number of times. The rearrangement joins TRBV10-2 to TRBJ2-1; TRBD2 aligns across 7 bases. Trimming cost V 8 bases and J 1 base; bases outside gene matches: 14. The CDR3 has 17 residues. Germline-derived CDR1 and CDR2 are WSHSY and SAAADI. The CDR3, as DNA: TGCGCCAGCCGGGGCGGGCCGCGGGGGACTTCCTACAATGAGCAGTTCTTC. Translating it yields CASRGGPRGTSYNEQFF.

This clonotype was seen a few times. The rearrangement uses TRBV6-5 and TRBJ2-1; 10 bases line up with TRBD2. The germline CDR1 and CDR2 sequences are MNHEY and SVGAGI. This CDR3 is 15 amino acids long. With 7 bases clipped from V and 9 bases from J, the junction kept 12 bases outside the gene matches. The CDR3 nucleotides are TGTGCCAGCACCGTGGCTAGCGGGAGTCGCGGTGAGCAGTTCTTC. Its translation is CASTVASGSRGEQFF.

The chain uses TRBV30 and TRBJ2-7; possibly TRBD2 for D (5 bases). Deletions cut 1 base from V and 6 bases from J, with 16 bases between. The CDR3 has 14 residues. Germline values: CDR1 GTSNPN, CDR2 SVGIG (reference sequence). CDR3 nucleotides: TGTGCCTGGAGTGAAGTGGCAGATCGGGGCGAGCAGTACTTC. Amino acids: CAWSEVADRGEQYF.

This clonotype was counted a few times. The V gene is TRBV28, the J gene TRBJ1-1, with a possible D match to TRBD1 (5 bases). The CDR3 has 13 amino acids. Trimming took off 6 bases at V and 7 bases at J, with 15 bases between the two ends. Germline V gene lookup returns CDR1 MDHEN and CDR2 SYDVKM. In DNA, the CDR3 is TGTGCCAGCAGCCGCGGAGGGGAGGTTGAAGCTTTCTTT. This gives the protein CASSRGGEVEAFF. Combining the CDR3 with reference TRBV28 and TRBJ1-1 gives the whole variable domain DVKVTQSSRYLVKRTGEKVFLECVQDMDHENMFWYRQDPGLGLRLIYFSYDVKMKEKGDIPEGYSVSREKKERFSLILESASTNQTSMYLCASSRGGEVEAFFGQGTRLTVV.

This clonotype was counted many times. The chain has TRBV29-1 and TRBJ2-7; TRBD2 is a possible D gene (5 bases). Trimming shortened V by 7 bases and J by 3 bases, and 10 bases separated the two germline ends. This CDR3 is built from 11 residues. The germline V gene has CDR1 SQVTM and CDR2 ANQGSEA. The DNA of the CDR3 is TGCAGCGCCTATCGGGACTACGAGCAGTACTTC. Its translation is CSAYRDYEQYF.